The rows below give T cell receptor beta chains drawn from one sample of a study of graft-versus-host responses after intestinal transplantation. The assay was immunoSEQ multiplex PCR, and TCRdb's table has in-frame clones only and misses some. The repertoire holds about 86,000 clones, with over 75% as singletons. The antigens for these receptors are not known. The sample here was unstimulated CD8+ T cells sorted from spleen or lymph node cells, taken before intestinal transplant. The receptors come from a human donor who received an intestinal transplant. Both conserved end residues are part of each CDR3. The D gene is left open where the match is weak. Some rows mark clone size as missing; the rest say once, few, many or name a class of expanded clone.

d_call j_call clone_size v_call cdr3_aa cdr3_nt
NA TRBJ2-3 NA TRBV2 CASSDRRRHTDTQYF TGTGCCAGCAGTGATCGGAGACGCCACACAGATACGCAGTATTTT
TRBD1 TRBJ2-7 NA TRBV19 CASSIGTGDYEQYF TGTGCCAGTAGTATAGGGACAGGGGATTACGAGCAGTACTTC
NA TRBJ2-3 once TRBV10-2 CASSEWYGGQTDTQYF TGCGCCAGCAGTGAGTGGTACGGGGGGCAGACAGATACGCAGTATTTT
TRBD2 TRBJ2-1 NA TRBV9 CASSGISGVEQFF TGTGCCAGCAGCGGTATTAGCGGGGTCGAGCAGTTCTTC
NA TRBJ2-1 NA TRBV7-8 CASSSPENNREQFF TGTGCCAGCAGCTCCCCCGAAAACAACAGAGAGCAGTTCTTC
TRBD2 TRBJ2-1 once TRBV27 CASSSRLANNEQFF TGTGCCAGCAGTTCGAGACTAGCAAACAATGAGCAGTTCTTC
NA TRBJ2-7 NA TRBV6-1 CASRGSYEQYF TGTGCCAGCAGGGGCAGCTACGAGCAGTACTTC
NA TRBJ2-3 NA TRBV5-1 CASSFLYGAGTDTQYF TGCGCCAGCAGCTTTCTGTATGGGGCCGGCACAGATACGCAGTATTTT
NA TRBJ1-4 few TRBV29-1 CSVVGGEEKLFF TGCAGCGTTGTGGGAGGGGAAGAAAAACTGTTTTTT
NA TRBJ1-1 NA TRBV4-1 CASSQAGSGMNTEAFF TGCGCCAGCAGCCAAGCGGGTTCGGGGATGAACACTGAAGCTTTCTTT
NA TRBJ1-2 NA TRBV30 CAWSGGNGYTF TGTGCCTGGAGCGGGGGTAATGGCTACACCTTC
TRBD2 TRBJ2-3 NA TRBV10-2 CASSDLVAGGPFTDTQYF TGCGCCAGCAGTGATCTGGTAGCGGGAGGGCCGTTCACAGATACGCAGTATTTT
TRBD1 TRBJ2-2 NA TRBV11-2 CASSITRTGVSTGELFF TGTGCCAGCAGCATAACGCGGACAGGGGTCTCCACCGGGGAGCTGTTTTTT
NA TRBJ2-1 NA TRBV4-1 CASSQDPPPERAYNEQFF TGCGCCAGCAGCCAAGATCCCCCCCCTGAGCGGGCTTACAATGAGCAGTTCTTC
NA TRBJ1-1 NA TRBV10-3 CAISEYETGRGKTEAFF TGTGCCATCAGTGAGTACGAAACAGGGAGGGGGAAAACTGAAGCTTTCTTT
TRBD1 TRBJ2-7 NA TRBV29-1 CSVVGRGDRDSYEQYF TGCAGCGTTGTTGGAAGGGGGGACAGGGATTCCTACGAGCAGTACTTC
TRBD1 TRBJ2-7 NA TRBV14 CASSEIPGQGVEQYF TGTGCCAGCAGCGAAATACCGGGACAGGGGGTCGAGCAGTACTTC
TRBD2 TRBJ2-1 NA TRBV4-3 CASSQDSGGVDEQFF TGCGCCAGCAGCCAAGACTCGGGGGGGGTCGATGAGCAGTTCTTC
TRBD1 TRBJ2-3 few TRBV4-3 CASSQWDREYTQYF TGCGCCAGCAGCCAATGGGACAGGGAGTATACGCAGTATTTT
NA TRBJ2-1 NA TRBV30 CAWGTGLGYNEQFF TGTGCCTGGGGAACAGGGTTGGGATACAATGAGCAGTTCTTC